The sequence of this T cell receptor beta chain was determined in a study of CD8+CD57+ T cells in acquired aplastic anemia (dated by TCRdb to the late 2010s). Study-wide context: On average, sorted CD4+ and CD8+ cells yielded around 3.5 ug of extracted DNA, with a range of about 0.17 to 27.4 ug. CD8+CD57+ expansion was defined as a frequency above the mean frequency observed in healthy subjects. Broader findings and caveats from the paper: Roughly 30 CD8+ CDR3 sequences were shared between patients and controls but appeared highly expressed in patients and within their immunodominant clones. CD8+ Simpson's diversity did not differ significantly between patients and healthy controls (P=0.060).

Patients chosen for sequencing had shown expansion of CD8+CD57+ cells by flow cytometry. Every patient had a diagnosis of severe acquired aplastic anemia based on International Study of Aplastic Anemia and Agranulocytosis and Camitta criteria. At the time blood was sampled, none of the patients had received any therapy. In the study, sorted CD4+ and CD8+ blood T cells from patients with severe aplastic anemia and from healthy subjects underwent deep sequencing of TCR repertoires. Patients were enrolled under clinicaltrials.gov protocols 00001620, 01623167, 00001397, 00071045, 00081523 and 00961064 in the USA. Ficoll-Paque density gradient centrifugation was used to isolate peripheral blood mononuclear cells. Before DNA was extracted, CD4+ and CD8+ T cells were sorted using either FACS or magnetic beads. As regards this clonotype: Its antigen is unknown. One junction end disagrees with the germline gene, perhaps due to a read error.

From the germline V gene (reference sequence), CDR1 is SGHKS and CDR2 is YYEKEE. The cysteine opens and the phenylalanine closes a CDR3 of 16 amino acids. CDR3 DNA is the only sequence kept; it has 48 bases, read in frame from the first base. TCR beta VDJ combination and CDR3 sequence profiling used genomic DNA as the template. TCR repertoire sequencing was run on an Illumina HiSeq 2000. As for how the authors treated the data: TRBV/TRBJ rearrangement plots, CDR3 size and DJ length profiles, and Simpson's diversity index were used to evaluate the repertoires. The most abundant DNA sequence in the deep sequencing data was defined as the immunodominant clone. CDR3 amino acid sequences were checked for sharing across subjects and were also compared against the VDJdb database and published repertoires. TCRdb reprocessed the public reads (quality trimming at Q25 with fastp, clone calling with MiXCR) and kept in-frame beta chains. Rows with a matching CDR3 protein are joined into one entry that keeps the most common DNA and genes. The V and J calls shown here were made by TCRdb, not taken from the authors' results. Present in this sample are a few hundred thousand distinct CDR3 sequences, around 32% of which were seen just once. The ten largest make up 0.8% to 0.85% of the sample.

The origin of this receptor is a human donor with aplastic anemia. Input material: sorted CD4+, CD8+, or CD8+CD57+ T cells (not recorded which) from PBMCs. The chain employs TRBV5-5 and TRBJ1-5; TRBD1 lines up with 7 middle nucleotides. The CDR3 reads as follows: CASSIGTDNGNQLQHF. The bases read TGTGCCAGCAGCATTGGGACAGATAACGGCAATCAGCTCCAGCATTTT.